The 5 T cell receptor beta chains below come from one sample, sequenced in a study of CD8 T cells in Susac syndrome. RNA in amounts of roughly 0.5 to 1 ug was reverse transcribed with random hexamers. TCRdb used MiXCR to reprocess the immunoSEQ multiplex PCR reads, holding one entry per CDR3 protein. The table lists under 200,000 distinct CDR3 sequences, about 96% of them singletons. Material for sequencing was CD4+ T cells from PBMCs. The receptors come from a human donor with Susac syndrome.

The chain links TRBV6-1 to TRBJ2-3, with 12 bases lining up with TRBD2. The CDR3 is made up of 17 amino acids. CDR1 and CDR2 from the germline V gene are MNHNS and SASEGT. Unmatched junction bases numbered 10, after V lost 6 bases and J lost 3 bases. The CDR3 DNA follows: TGTGCCAGCAGCCCATCTAGCGGGAGGGCCGGGACAGATACGCAGTATTTT. It yields the protein CASSPSSGRAGTDTQYF.

This rearrangement joins TRBV4-1 to TRBJ1-2, with D possibly being TRBD1 (6 bases). Germline-derived CDR1 and CDR2 are MGHRA and YSYEKL. Trimming took off 1 base at V and 8 bases at J, with 17 bases between the two ends. The CDR3 is made up of 15 amino acids. The CDR3 DNA reads TGCGCCAGCAGCCAAGGGGACCTACAGGGTCGCGGCTACACCTTC. Its translation: CASSQGDLQGRGYTF.

The rearrangement links TRBV27 to TRBJ1-5; TRBD1 might be the D (5 bases). Deletions cut 8 bases from V and 3 bases from J, with 20 bases between. The CDR3 contains 16 residues. Germline V gene sequence: CDR1 MNHEY, CDR2 SMNVEV (reference sequence). The CDR3 reads CASRSGGIALNQPQHF. In DNA form, the CDR3 reads TGTGCCAGCCGTAGCGGGGGGATAGCACTCAATCAGCCCCAGCATTTT.

The chain carries TRBV6-2 or TRBV6-3 and TRBJ2-1; D may match TRBD1 or TRBD2 (6 bases each). The germline gives CDR1 MNHEY, CDR2 SVGEGT. Trimming pared 4 bases from V and 0 bases from J, leaving 16 bases between. The CDR3 length is 17 residues. Written as DNA, the CDR3 is TGTGCCAGCAGTTTGGGGGGCTGGGGGAGCTCCTACAATGAGCAGTTCTTC. This codes for CASSLGGWGSSYNEQFF.

J is TRBJ1-1 and V is TRBV6-1; maybe TRBD1 (5 bases). CDR3 length equals 14 residues. The V gene's germline CDR1 is MNHNS and CDR2 SASEGT. The V and J ends lost 1 base and 2 bases respectively, with 8 bases between them. The CDR3 region is CASSEGGINTEAFF. CDR3 DNA: TGTGCCAGCAGTGAAGGGGGCATCAACACTGAAGCTTTCTTT.